This TCR beta chain was identified in a study of cytotoxic CD8 clonotypes in ibrutinib-treated CLL. About the research overall: After a median of around 68 months, around 15 patients stayed remitted and 12 progressed; responses had been partial in about 24 and complete in 2. Study-level findings and limits: Samples were collected at differing times from sustained-remission and progressing patients. Higher circulating CD8+ T-cell counts strongly accompanied higher baseline clonality, above age-matched healthy donors. Clonotypes that were public were uncommon, and they contracted or stayed stable on treatment.

The protocol was immunoSEQ multiplex PCR, while the TCRdb copy is restricted to in-frame clones and leaves out a portion. The top ten clones hold approximately 2% of a sample with 150,000 to 200,000 clones, more than 65% of them seen once. In its sample, this clone was seen a few times. Its specificity is not known. This CDR3 is 18 amino acids long. This chain links TRBV21-1 with TRBJ2-1; TRBD1, the D gene given by the table, was not confirmed from the DNA. TRBV21-1 is a recognized pseudogene. The sequence came from a human donor with chronic lymphocytic leukemia. The sample was PBMCs, taken after 12 months of ibrutinib treatment. Written as DNA, the CDR3 is TGTGCCAGCAGCAAAGCTGGGACAGATTATAACGGGTATAATGAGCAGTTCTTC. The encoded protein is CASSKAGTDYNGYNEQFF.